Presented here are 22 T cell receptor beta chains from one specimen sequenced in a study of technical replicates of blood from a few donors. Measured with immunoSEQ multiplex PCR; TCRdb has only the in-frame clones, and not every one. The sample consists of fewer than 45,000 clones, almost 97% of them appearing once. Sample: T cells isolated from PBMCs. Receptors were obtained from a human donor in good health.

V gene TRBV5-4 combines with J gene TRBJ2-3; TRBD2 is a possible D gene (5 bases). The CDR3 spans 14 residues. Germline CDR1 SGHNT, CDR2 YYREEE (reference sequence). V lost 4 bases and J lost 2, with 11 bases in between. CDR3 amino acids: CASSPDSYTDTQYF. CDR3 nucleotide sequence: TGTGCCAGCAGCCCGGACTCTTACACAGATACGCAGTATTTT.

This clone was seen only a few times. V gene TRBV19 combines with J gene TRBJ2-1; TRBD1 matches 7 bases. Per germline, CDR1 LNHDA and CDR2 SQIVND (reference sequence). This CDR3 has 13 residues. Trimming removed 4 bases from V and 6 bases from J; junction bases left unmatched: 3. DNA of the CDR3: TGTGCCAGTAGTAGGGACAGATTCAATGAGCAGTTCTTC. It codes for CASSRDRFNEQFF.

The chain recombines TRBV14 with TRBJ2-7; 7 bases are shared with TRBD2. The CDR3 consists of 15 residues. Germline CDR1 SGHDN, CDR2 FVKESK. Trimming took 1 base from V and 3 from J; bases not matched to a gene: 6. The CDR3 loop is CASSQASSGNYEQYF. In DNA form, the CDR3 reads TGTGCCAGCAGCCAAGCGTCTAGCGGAAACTACGAGCAGTACTTC.

The genes are TRBV5-1 and TRBJ2-1; D is undetermined. V gave up 0 bases and J gave up 0 bases, with 4 bases separating them. Germline CDR1 is SGHRS and CDR2 is YFSETQ. This CDR3 contains 14 residues. CDR3 residues: CASSLAYSYNEQFF. CDR3 sequence (DNA): TGCGCCAGCAGCTTGGCTTACTCCTACAATGAGCAGTTCTTC.

The V call is TRBV6-5, the J call TRBJ1-1; D gene unclear. Germline V gene data show CDR1 as MNHEY and CDR2 as SVGAGI. The CDR3 length is 12 residues. V lost 5 bases to trimming and J lost 7 bases, with 11 bases between them. CDR3 loop: CASSRTGLEAFF. The DNA for the CDR3 is TGTGCCAGCAGTCGGACCGGACTTGAAGCTTTCTTT.

A single count supports this clone. The chain carries TRBV2 and TRBJ2-7, with TRBD1 matching over 9 bases. V trimming: 6 bases; J trimming: 7 bases; junction bases outside the gene matches: 1. This CDR3 spans 11 amino acids. CDR1 and CDR2 from the germline V gene are SNHLY and FYNNEI. The CDR3 DNA follows: TGTGCCAGCAGAGGACAGGGGGAGCAGTACTTC. This translates into CASRGQGEQYF.

The chain links TRBV10-3 to TRBJ1-2; 9 positions agree with TRBD1. With V trimmed by 6 bases and J by 1 base, 15 bases remained unmatched. This CDR3 has 18 amino acids. The V gene's germline CDR1 is ENHRY and CDR2 SYGVKD. This chain's CDR3 is CAIRTYRGRLKLNYGYTF. The CDR3 nucleotides read TGTGCCATCAGGACCTACAGGGGGCGACTGAAACTTAACTATGGCTACACCTTC.

V gene TRBV7-6 combines with J gene TRBJ1-1, with D maybe TRBD1 (5 bases). V was shortened by 5 bases and J by 8 bases, with 15 bases between the two germline ends. Germline V CDR1 and CDR2: SGHVS, FNYEAQ. This CDR3 spans 13 amino acids. The DNA of the CDR3 is TGTGCCAGCAGCCTCCGGTCCGGGGGAGAAGCTTTCTTT. Its translation: CASSLRSGGEAFF.

The rearrangement links TRBV7-9 to TRBJ2-7; D is unclear. V was cut by 2 bases and J by 0 bases, with 11 bases left in between. The CDR3 length is 15 residues. Germline CDR1 and CDR2: SEHNR and FQNEAQ (reference sequence). CDR3 nucleotides: TGTGCCAGCAGCTTACTCACCGGTAGCTCCTACGAGCAGTACTTC. This codes for CASSLLTGSSYEQYF.

This clone came up once. The chain uses TRBV27 and TRBJ2-7, with D possibly matching TRBD2 (5 bases). The CDR3 has 15 residues. CDR1 is MNHEY and CDR2 is SMNVEV in the germline V gene (reference sequence). Between the trimmed V and J ends, which lost 7 bases and 3 bases, there was a span of 19 bases. The CDR3: CASTPIRGNHYEQYF. CDR3 coding DNA: TGTGCCAGCACCCCCATCCGGGGAAATCACTACGAGCAGTACTTC.

The chain couples TRBV7-2 to TRBJ2-7, with 9 bases that match TRBD2. Germline values: CDR1 SGHTA, CDR2 FQGNSA. The CDR3 totals 15 residues. J lost 6 bases, V lost 5 bases, and 11 bases had no gene match. CDR3 DNA: TGTGCCAGCAGCGCCGATAGCGGGAGAAGATCCGAGCAGTACTTC. Its translation is CASSADSGRRSEQYF.

The chain uses TRBV6-5 and TRBJ1-2; D unclear. Trimming shortened V by 4 bases and J by 3 bases, and 9 bases separated the two germline ends. Germline CDR1 MNHEY, CDR2 SVGAGI. This CDR3 comprises 13 residues. The CDR3 region is CASSLNPDYGYTF. The CDR3 DNA reads as TGTGCCAGCAGTTTAAATCCAGACTATGGCTACACCTTC.

In nucleotides, the CDR3 is TGTGCCAGCAGTCCACAGGGGGCGGCCGACACTGAAGCTTTCTTT. It is translated as CASSPQGAADTEAFF. This sequence joins TRBV28 and TRBJ1-1; TRBD1 matches at 9 bases. The ends lost 5 bases at V and 3 bases at J; junction bases unmatched: 7. From germline, CDR1 is MDHEN and CDR2 SYDVKM. This CDR3 comprises 15 residues.

The CDR3 DNA follows: TGCGCCAGCAGCATGGGACAGGGCCACTCTGGAAACACCATATATTTT. This sequence encodes CASSMGQGHSGNTIYF. The chain uses TRBV5-1 and TRBJ1-3, with 9 bases matching TRBD1. This CDR3 contains 16 residues. CDR1 is SGHRS, CDR2 YFSETQ, per germline. Trimming removed 4 bases from V and 0 bases from J; junction bases left unmatched: 5.

This chain joins TRBV9 and TRBJ2-7, with D possibly TRBD1 on 6 matching bases. From germline, CDR1 is SGDLS and CDR2 YYNGEE. There are 13 residues in the CDR3. Trimming removed 3 bases from V and 1 base from J, with 8 bases in between. Here the CDR3 DNA reads TGTGCCAGCAGCGGGGGACAATCCTACGAGCAGTACTTC. Its translation is CASSGGQSYEQYF.

The J gene is TRBJ2-7, the V gene TRBV28; TRBD1 matches 10 bases. This CDR3 has 14 amino acids. Germline V gives CDR1 MDHEN, CDR2 SYDVKM. J lost 5 bases, V lost 2 bases, and 3 bases had no gene match. CDR3 amino acids: CASSLGQGGHEQYF. In nucleotides, the CDR3 is TGTGCCAGCAGTTTAGGACAGGGGGGCCACGAGCAGTACTTC.

The chain couples TRBV4-1 to TRBJ2-7; 7 bases fit TRBD1. The germline CDR1 and CDR2 sequences are MGHRA and YSYEKL. The CDR3 consists of 14 residues. Germline trimming cut 1 base from V and 3 bases from J; bases unmatched to any gene: 3. The CDR3 nucleotides are TGCGCCAGCAGCCAAGGCAGGGGGTACTACGAGCAGTACTTC. Translated: CASSQGRGYYEQYF.

The V and J genes are TRBV11-2 and TRBJ2-1; a weak D match, TRBD2 (6 bases). The CDR3 runs 14 residues. Trimming stripped 1 base from V and 7 bases from J, with 11 bases between. Looked up from germline, CDR1 is SGHAT and CDR2 is FQNNGV. This CDR3 is CASSLAGAVNEQFF. CDR3 DNA: TGTGCCAGCAGCTTAGCGGGAGCCGTAAATGAGCAGTTCTTC.

The chain combines TRBV30 with TRBJ2-7, with D unclear. The CDR3 has 11 amino acids. V shed 4 bases and J shed 5 bases, with 9 bases lying between them. CDR1 is GTSNPN, CDR2 SVGIG, per germline (reference sequence). CDR3 DNA sequence: TGTGCCTGGACCGGTCTAAACGAGCAGTACTTC. Protein product: CAWTGLNEQYF.

V gene TRBV7-9 combines with J gene TRBJ1-1; D is uncertain. The CDR3 extends over 15 amino acids. Trimming shortened V by 1 base and J by 5 bases, and 14 bases separated the two germline ends. Looked up from germline, CDR1 is SEHNR and CDR2 is FQNEAQ (reference sequence). The CDR3 protein is CASSLGRGIWTEAFF. Here the CDR3 DNA reads TGTGCCAGCAGCTTAGGCCGGGGTATATGGACTGAAGCTTTCTTT.

The chain links TRBV27 to TRBJ2-7, with 9 nucleotides matching TRBD1. V lost 9 bases, J lost 4 bases, and 7 bases stayed unmatched. CDR3 length: 13 residues. Germline CDR1 is MNHEY and CDR2 is SMNVEV (reference sequence). The CDR3 protein is CASGDRAVYEQYF. The CDR3 DNA follows: TGTGCCAGTGGGGACAGGGCAGTGTACGAGCAGTACTTC.

The chain is built from TRBV5-1 and TRBJ1-2; no clear D. From germline, CDR1 is SGHRS and CDR2 YFSETQ. The CDR3 runs 14 residues. V was clipped by 5 bases and J by 2 bases, with 13 bases between them. The CDR3 DNA is TGCGCCAGCAGGATAGACTTACTCAACTATGGCTACACCTTC. Residues: CASRIDLLNYGYTF.